Listed here is a single TCR beta chain. The entry originates in a study of blood T cell repertoires in COVID-19. Study at large: Some COVID-19 samples were acute and others convalescent; all came from the United States, Italy and Spain.

Methods used by the authors: For nucleated cells, counts were estimated from reference gene primer amplification. This table comes from immunoSEQ multiplex PCR, and its TCRdb copy is limited to in-frame clones, with some not included. V and J calls and clone size come straight from that table; D and trimming were deduced from the DNA. Among 200,000 to 250,000 clones listed, 80% to 95% were seen once. The CDR3 consists of 15 residues. Germline CDR1 reads MGHDK; CDR2 reads SYGVNS. Trimming took 7 bases from V and 4 from J; bases not matched to a gene: 9. Material: peripheral blood. The receptor's source is a man between 60 and 70 years old with COVID-19, enrolled during active disease. The rearrangement uses TRBV25-1 and TRBJ2-3, with TRBD2 matching over 9 bases. The CDR3, as DNA: TGTGCCAGCACACCCGGCGGGGGGGGTTCAGATACGCAGTATTTT. It is translated as CASTPGGGGSDTQYF.